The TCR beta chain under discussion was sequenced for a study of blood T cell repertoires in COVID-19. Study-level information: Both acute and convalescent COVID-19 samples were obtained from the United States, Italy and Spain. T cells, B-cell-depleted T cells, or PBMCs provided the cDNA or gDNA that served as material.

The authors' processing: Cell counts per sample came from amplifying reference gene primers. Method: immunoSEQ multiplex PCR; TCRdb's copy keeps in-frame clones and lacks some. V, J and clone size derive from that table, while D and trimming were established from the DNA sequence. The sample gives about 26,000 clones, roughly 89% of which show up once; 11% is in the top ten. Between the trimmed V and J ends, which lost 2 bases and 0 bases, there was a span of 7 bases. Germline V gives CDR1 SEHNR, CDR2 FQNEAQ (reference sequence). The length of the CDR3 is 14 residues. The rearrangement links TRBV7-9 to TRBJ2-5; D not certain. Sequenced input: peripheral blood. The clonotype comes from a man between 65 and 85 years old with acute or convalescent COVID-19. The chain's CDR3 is CASSLSNNQETQYF. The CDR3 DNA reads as TGTGCCAGCAGCTTATCCAACAACCAAGAGACCCAGTACTTC.